What follows are 5 T cell receptor beta chains derived from one specimen sequenced in a study of shared clonotypes between healthy human individuals. Only in-frame clones appear in the TCRdb table, and some are missing; sequencing was by immunoSEQ multiplex PCR. This table has hundreds of thousands of clones, roughly 83% appearing once. The specimen sequenced was PBMCs. Receptors were obtained from a woman between 40 and 50 years old in good health. Some clones in this sample may be carry-over from other donors' samples.

The chain employs TRBV5-1 and TRBJ2-2, with D possibly TRBD2 on 6 matching bases. V gave up 7 bases and J gave up 7 bases, with 17 bases separating them. This CDR3 has 14 residues. Germline lookup yields CDR1 SGHRS and CDR2 YFSETQ. The CDR3 spells CASLGGDLHGELFF. CDR3 DNA sequence: TGCGCCAGCCTCGGAGGGGATTTGCACGGGGAGCTGTTTTTT.

As to this clone: The same CDR3 also results from other DNA sequences found in this sample. The chain carries TRBV28 and TRBJ2-7; D remains unclear. The germline CDR1 and CDR2 sequences are MDHEN and SYDVKM. There are 12 residues in the CDR3. V was clipped by 1 base and J by 3 bases, with 4 bases between them. Here the CDR3 DNA reads TGTGCCAGCAGTTTATCCAGCTACGAGCAGTACTTC. Its translation is CASSLSSYEQYF.

The rearrangement uses TRBV7-8 and TRBJ2-3; 10 positions agree with TRBD2. The CDR3 covers 16 residues. Germline V gene lookup returns CDR1 SGHVS and CDR2 FQNEAQ. The V gene end was trimmed by 4 bases and the J gene end by 5 bases; junction bases not matched to a gene: 9. The CDR3 loop is CASSWRTSGAGDTQYF. CDR3 bases: TGTGCCAGCAGCTGGAGGACTAGCGGAGCAGGAGATACGCAGTATTTT.

The rearrangement uses TRBV28 and TRBJ1-2; 8 nucleotides align to TRBD1. The trim removed 7 bases at V and 7 bases at J, leaving 8 bases unmatched. This CDR3 is 13 amino acids long. In germline, CDR1 is MDHEN, CDR2 SYDVKM. As DNA, the CDR3 is TGTGCCAGCATACGGACAGGGCGCTCTGGCTACACCTTC. This codes for CASIRTGRSGYTF.

The chain combines TRBV5-5 with TRBJ2-5, with D possibly matching TRBD2 (5 bases). In germline, CDR1 is SGHKS, CDR2 YYEKEE (reference sequence). The CDR3 spans 14 residues. The ends were cut back, 3 bases at V and 2 bases at J, with 11 bases in the middle. The CDR3: CASSSRTLQETQYF. CDR3 sequence (DNA): TGTGCCAGCAGCTCCCGGACTTTACAAGAGACCCAGTACTTC.